These 2 T cell receptor beta chains came from one sample sequenced in a study of blood T cell repertoires in COVID-19. Produced via immunoSEQ multiplex PCR; TCRdb's table is partial and in-frame only. The profile shows around 81,000 clones, approximately 86% of them singletons. Sequenced sample: peripheral blood. The receptors come from an elderly woman with acute or convalescent COVID-19.

The J gene is TRBJ2-2, the V gene TRBV9; tentative D call: TRBD2 (6 bases). The CDR3 covers 17 residues. V was cut by 0 bases and J by 7 bases, with 19 bases left in between. CDR1 is SGDLS, CDR2 YYNGEE, per germline. The CDR3 is CASSVGVRGGPFGELFF. The DNA for the CDR3 is TGTGCCAGCAGCGTAGGGGTGCGGGGAGGCCCTTTCGGGGAGCTGTTTTTT.

The chain employs TRBV29-1 and TRBJ1-5; 9 nucleotides align to TRBD1. V lost 2 bases and J lost 3; bases outside the gene matches: 8. The CDR3 runs to 16 residues. Germline CDR1 and CDR2: SQVTM and ANQGSEA. The CDR3 sequence: CSVEQGQGIFNQPQHF. The CDR3 DNA reads as TGCAGCGTTGAACAGGGACAGGGTATATTCAATCAGCCCCAGCATTTT.